These 8 T cell receptor beta chains came from one sample sequenced in a study of T cell repertoires in cytomegalovirus infection. Using its own MiXCR run on the reads, TCRdb lists one record per CDR3 protein. The table lists approximately 910,000 distinct CDR3 sequences, about a third of them singletons. No antigen is known for these receptors. Sample: cultured CD8+ T cells from PBMCs, taken from culture after CMV antigen stimulation. The source of these receptors is a human donor in good health (CMV status not recorded). Some clones in this sample may be carry-over from other donors' samples.

This clonotype appeared a few times. This rearrangement joins TRBV7-9 to TRBJ2-7; 7 bases line up with TRBD1. The V and J ends lost 1 base and 5 bases, in that order; junction bases with no gene match: 8. The germline gives CDR1 SEHNR, CDR2 FQNEAQ (reference sequence). The length of the CDR3 is 15 residues. CDR3 bases: TGTGCCAGCAGCTTAGATAAGGACAGGCTGCACGAGCAGTACTTC. Its protein is CASSLDKDRLHEQYF.

This clonotype came up a few times. The chain uses TRBV4-2 and TRBJ2-3; TRBD2 is a possible D gene (6 bases). The V gene lost 0 bases and the J gene lost 4 bases, with 8 bases spanning the gap. The germline gives CDR1 LGHNA, CDR2 YNFKEQ. This CDR3 has 14 residues. The CDR3 coding sequence is TGTGCCAGCAGCCAAGAAGCGGGTCCAGATACGCAGTATTTT. Its protein is CASSQEAGPDTQYF.

This clonotype was seen a handful of times. J is TRBJ2-7 and V is TRBV3-1; 9 nucleotides line up with TRBD2. The V segment lost 0 bases and the J segment 1 base; nucleotides outside the gene matches: 10. The CDR3 loop spans 18 amino acids. Germline V CDR1 and CDR2: LGHDT, YNNKEL (reference sequence). The CDR3 DNA reads as TGTGCCAGCAGCCAAGATCCCTCGGGAGCGGGGGGTTCCTACGAGCAGTACTTC. Translating gives CASSQDPSGAGGSYEQYF.

This clonotype has a count of ten or more. CDR3 in DNA: TGTGCCAGCAGCCCCGGGGCTAGCGGCTACAATGAGCAGTTCTTC. It encodes CASSPGASGYNEQFF. The chain couples TRBV27 to TRBJ2-1; 7 nucleotides agree with TRBD2. With V trimmed by 6 bases and J by 3 bases, 8 bases remained unmatched. Germline V lookup: CDR1 MNHEY, CDR2 SMNVEV (reference sequence). CDR3 length: 15 residues.

V gene TRBV15 combines with J gene TRBJ1-1, with D perhaps matching TRBD1 (5 bases). The CDR3 covers 13 residues. Trimming removed 5 bases from V and 3 bases from J, with 10 bases in between. CDR1 is LNHNV, CDR2 YYDKDF, per germline (reference sequence). CDR3: CATSLRQHTEAFF. As DNA, the CDR3 is TGTGCCACCAGCCTCCGACAGCACACTGAAGCTTTCTTT.

This clonotype occurred many times. The rearrangement links TRBV6-4 to TRBJ2-1, with 11 nucleotides matching TRBD1. This CDR3 has 14 amino acids. Germline CDR1 reads MRHNA; CDR2 reads SNTAGT. V gave up 2 bases and J gave up 6 bases; unmatched junction bases: 0. CDR3 amino acids: CASSDGTGGNEQFF. The CDR3 DNA sequence: TGTGCCAGCAGTGACGGGACAGGGGGCAATGAGCAGTTCTTC.

Comments on this clonotype: A far larger clone differs by one base, so this is likely a read error. The genes are TRBV7-2 and TRBJ2-3; 7 nucleotides line up with TRBD2. The CDR3 totals 16 residues. V was pared by 4 bases and J by 0 bases, with 7 bases of the junction left unmatched. Germline lookup yields CDR1 SGHTA and CDR2 FQGNSA. CDR3 protein: CASSSEGGGSTDTQYF. Here the CDR3 DNA reads TGTGCCAGCAGCTCAGAGGGCGGGGGAAGCACAGATACGCAGTATTTT.

The chain is built from TRBV29-1 and TRBJ2-3, with 10 bases lining up with TRBD2. In germline, CDR1 is SQVTM, CDR2 ANQGSEA. After removal of 6 bases from V and 2 bases from J, the junction contained 5 bases not matched to a gene. This CDR3 spans 14 amino acids. The CDR3 sequence is CSVELAGYTDTQYF. CDR3 DNA: TGCAGCGTCGAACTAGCGGGGTACACAGATACGCAGTATTTT.